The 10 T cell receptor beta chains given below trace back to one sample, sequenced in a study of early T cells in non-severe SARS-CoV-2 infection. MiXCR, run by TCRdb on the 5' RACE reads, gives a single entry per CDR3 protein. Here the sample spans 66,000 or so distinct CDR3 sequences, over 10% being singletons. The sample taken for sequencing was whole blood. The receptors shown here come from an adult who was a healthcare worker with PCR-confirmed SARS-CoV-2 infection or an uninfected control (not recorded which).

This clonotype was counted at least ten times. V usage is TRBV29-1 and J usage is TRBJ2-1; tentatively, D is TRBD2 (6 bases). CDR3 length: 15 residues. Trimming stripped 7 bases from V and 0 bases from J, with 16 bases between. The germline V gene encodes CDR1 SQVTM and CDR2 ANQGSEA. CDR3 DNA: TGCAGCGCCGATGGGGAGGCCAGCTCCTACAATGAGCAGTTCTTC. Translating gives CSADGEASSYNEQFF.

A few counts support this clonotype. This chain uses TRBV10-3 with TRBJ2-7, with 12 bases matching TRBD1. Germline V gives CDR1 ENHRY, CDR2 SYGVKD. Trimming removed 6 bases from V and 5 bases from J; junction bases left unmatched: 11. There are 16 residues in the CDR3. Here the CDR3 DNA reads TGTGCCATCAGCGTTAAACCGGGACAGGGGGCCAACGAGCAGTACTTC. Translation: CAISVKPGQGANEQYF.

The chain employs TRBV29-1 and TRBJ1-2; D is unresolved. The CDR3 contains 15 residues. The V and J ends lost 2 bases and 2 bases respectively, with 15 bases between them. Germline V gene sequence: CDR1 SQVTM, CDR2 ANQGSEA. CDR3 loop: CSVESLGKENYGYTF. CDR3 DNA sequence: TGCAGCGTTGAATCGTTGGGGAAAGAAAACTATGGCTACACCTTC. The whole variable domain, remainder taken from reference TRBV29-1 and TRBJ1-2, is SAVISQKPSRDICQRGTSLTIQCQVDSQVTMMFWYRQQPGQSLTLIATANQGSEATYESGFVIDKFPISRPNLTFSTLTVSNMSPEDSSIYLCSVESLGKENYGYTFGSGTRLTVV.

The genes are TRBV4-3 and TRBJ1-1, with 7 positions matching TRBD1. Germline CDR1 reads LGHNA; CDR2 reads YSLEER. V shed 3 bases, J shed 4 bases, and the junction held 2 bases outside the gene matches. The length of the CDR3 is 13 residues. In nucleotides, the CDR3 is TGCGCCAGCAGCCACAGGGGGGCCACTGAAGCTTTCTTT. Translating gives CASSHRGATEAFF.

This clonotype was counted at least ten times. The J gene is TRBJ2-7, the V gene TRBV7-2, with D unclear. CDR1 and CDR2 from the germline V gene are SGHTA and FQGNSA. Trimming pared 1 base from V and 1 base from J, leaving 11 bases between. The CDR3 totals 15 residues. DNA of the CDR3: TGTGCCAGCAGCTTAGACCTTGGGAAGTCCTACGAGCAGTACTTC. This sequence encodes CASSLDLGKSYEQYF.

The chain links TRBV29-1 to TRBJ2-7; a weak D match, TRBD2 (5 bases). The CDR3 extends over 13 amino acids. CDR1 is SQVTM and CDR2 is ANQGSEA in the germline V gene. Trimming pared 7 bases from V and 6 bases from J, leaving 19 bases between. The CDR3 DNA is TGCAGCGCCGAGGGCCCCGGTACCTTCGAGCAGTACTTC. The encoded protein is CSAEGPGTFEQYF.

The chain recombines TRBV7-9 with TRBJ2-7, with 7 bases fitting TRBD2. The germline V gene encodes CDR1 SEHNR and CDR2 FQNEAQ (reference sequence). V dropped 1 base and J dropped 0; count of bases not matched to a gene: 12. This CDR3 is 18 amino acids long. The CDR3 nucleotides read TGTGCCAGCAGCTTAGGGGTCGGGAGGACCCCAAGCTCCTACGAGCAGTACTTC. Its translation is CASSLGVGRTPSSYEQYF.

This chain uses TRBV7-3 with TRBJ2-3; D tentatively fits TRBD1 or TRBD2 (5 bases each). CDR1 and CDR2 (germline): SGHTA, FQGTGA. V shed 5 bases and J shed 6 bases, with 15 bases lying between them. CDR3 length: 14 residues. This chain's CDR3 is CASSPGRGADTQYF. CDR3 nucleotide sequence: TGTGCCAGCAGCCCGGGGAGAGGGGCTGATACGCAGTATTTT. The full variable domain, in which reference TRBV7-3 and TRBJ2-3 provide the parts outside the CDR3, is GAGVSQTPSNKVTEKGKYVELRCDPISGHTALYWYRQSLGQGPEFLIYFQGTGAADDSGLPNDRFFAVRPEGSVSTLKIQRTERGDSAVYLCASSPGRGADTQYFGPGTRLTVL.

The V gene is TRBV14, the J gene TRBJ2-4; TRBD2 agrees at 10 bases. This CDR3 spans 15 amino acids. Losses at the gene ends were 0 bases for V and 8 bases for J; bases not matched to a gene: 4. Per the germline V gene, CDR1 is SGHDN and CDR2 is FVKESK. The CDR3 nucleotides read TGTGCCAGCAGCCAAGATGCTAGCGGGAGAGACATTCAGTACTTC. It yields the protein CASSQDASGRDIQYF.

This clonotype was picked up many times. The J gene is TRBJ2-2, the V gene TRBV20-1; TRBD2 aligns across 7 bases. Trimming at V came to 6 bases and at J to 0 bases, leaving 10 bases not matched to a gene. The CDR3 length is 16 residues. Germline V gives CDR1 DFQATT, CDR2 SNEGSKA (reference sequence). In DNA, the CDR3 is TGCAGTGCCAACCCAGCCGGGACTACGAACACCGGGGAGCTGTTTTTT. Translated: CSANPAGTTNTGELFF.